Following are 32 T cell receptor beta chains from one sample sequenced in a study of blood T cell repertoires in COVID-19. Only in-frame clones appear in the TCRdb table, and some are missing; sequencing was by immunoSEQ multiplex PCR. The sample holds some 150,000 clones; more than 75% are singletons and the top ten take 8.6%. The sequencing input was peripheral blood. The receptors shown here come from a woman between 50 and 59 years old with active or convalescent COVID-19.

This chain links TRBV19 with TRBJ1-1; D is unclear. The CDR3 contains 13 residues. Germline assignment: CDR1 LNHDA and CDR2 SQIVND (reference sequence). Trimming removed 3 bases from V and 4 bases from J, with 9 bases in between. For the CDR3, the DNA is TGTGCCAGTAGTATCTCCCCCTTCACTGAAGCTTTCTTT. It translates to CASSISPFTEAFF.

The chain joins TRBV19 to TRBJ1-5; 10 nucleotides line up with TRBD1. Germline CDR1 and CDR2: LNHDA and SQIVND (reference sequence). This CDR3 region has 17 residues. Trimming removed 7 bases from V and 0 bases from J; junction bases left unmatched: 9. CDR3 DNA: TGTGCCAGTACTCGGGGGACAGGGGTCTATAGCAATCAGCCCCAGCATTTT. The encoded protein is CASTRGTGVYSNQPQHF.

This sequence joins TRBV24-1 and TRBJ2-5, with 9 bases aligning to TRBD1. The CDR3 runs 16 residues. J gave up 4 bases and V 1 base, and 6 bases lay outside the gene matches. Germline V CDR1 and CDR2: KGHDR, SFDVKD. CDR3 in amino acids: CATSDLPYRGRETQYF. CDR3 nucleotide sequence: TGTGCCACCAGTGATTTACCCTACAGGGGGCGAGAGACCCAGTACTTC.

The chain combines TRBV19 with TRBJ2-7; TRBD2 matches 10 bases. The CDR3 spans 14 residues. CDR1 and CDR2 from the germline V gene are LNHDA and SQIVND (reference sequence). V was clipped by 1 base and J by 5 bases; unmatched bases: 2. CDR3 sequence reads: CASSIVAGGDEQYF. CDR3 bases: TGTGCCAGTAGTATAGTAGCGGGGGGAGACGAGCAGTACTTC.

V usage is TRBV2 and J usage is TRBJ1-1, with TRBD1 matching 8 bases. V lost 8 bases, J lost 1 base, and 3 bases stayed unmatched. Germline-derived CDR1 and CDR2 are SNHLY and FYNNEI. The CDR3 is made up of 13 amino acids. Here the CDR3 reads CASGGQANTEAFF. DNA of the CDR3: TGTGCCAGCGGGGGACAGGCGAACACTGAAGCTTTCTTT.

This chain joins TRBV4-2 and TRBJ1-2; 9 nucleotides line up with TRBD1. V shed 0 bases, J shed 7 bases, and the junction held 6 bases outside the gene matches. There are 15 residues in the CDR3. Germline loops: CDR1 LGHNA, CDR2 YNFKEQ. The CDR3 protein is CASSQDGGQGGGYTF. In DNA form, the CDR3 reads TGTGCCAGCAGCCAAGATGGGGGACAGGGAGGTGGCTACACCTTC.

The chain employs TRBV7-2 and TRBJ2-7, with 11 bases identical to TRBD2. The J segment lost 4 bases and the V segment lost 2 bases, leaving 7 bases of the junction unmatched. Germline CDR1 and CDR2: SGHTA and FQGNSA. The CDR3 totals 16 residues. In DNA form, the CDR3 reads TGTGCCAGCAGCTTAACCCTCGGACTAGCGGGTTACGAGCAGTACTTC. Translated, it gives CASSLTLGLAGYEQYF.

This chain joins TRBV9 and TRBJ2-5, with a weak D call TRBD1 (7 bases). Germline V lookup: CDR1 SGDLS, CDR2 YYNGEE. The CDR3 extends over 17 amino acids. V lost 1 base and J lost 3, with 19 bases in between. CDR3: CASSVRLAGTVKETQYF. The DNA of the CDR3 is TGTGCCAGCAGCGTAAGGTTGGCGGGGACAGTAAAAGAGACCCAGTACTTC.

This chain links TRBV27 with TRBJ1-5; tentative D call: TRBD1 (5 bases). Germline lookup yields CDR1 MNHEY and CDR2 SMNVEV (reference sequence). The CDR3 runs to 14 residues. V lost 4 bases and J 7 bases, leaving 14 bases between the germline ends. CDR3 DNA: TGTGCCAGCAGTTGGCAAGGGGTGGGACAGCCCCAGCATTTT. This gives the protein CASSWQGVGQPQHF.

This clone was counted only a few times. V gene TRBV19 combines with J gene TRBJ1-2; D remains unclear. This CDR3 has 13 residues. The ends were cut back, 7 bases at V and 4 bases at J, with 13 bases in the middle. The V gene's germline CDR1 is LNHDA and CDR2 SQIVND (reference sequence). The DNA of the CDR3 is TGTGCCAGTATATACGGGGATAGCTATGGCTACACCTTC. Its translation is CASIYGDSYGYTF.

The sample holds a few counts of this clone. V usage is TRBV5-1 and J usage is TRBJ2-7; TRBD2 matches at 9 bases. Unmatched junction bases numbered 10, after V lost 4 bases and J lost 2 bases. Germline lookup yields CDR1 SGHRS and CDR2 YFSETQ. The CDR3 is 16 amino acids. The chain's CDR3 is CASSPSLTSGPYEQYF. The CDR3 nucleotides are TGCGCCAGCAGCCCTTCACTTACTAGCGGGCCCTACGAGCAGTACTTC.

CDR3 amino acids: CASSQGPGGTDTQYF. In DNA form, the CDR3 reads TGCGCCAGCAGCCAAGGGCCAGGGGGGACAGATACGCAGTATTTT. The chain is built from TRBV4-3 and TRBJ2-3, with a weak D call TRBD1 (7 bases). Trimming removed 1 base at V and 3 bases at J, with 11 bases between. CDR1 LGHNA and CDR2 YSLEER come from the germline V gene. The CDR3 length is 15 residues.

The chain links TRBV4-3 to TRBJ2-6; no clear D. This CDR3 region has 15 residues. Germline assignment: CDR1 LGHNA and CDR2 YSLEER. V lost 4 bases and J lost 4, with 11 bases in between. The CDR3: CASSPMLGGANVLTF. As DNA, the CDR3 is TGCGCCAGCAGCCCTATGTTGGGCGGGGCCAACGTCCTGACTTTC.

The CDR3 is CASRGRAGEFNQPQHF. DNA of the CDR3: TGTGCCAGCAGAGGAAGGGCAGGGGAGTTCAATCAGCCCCAGCATTTT. The chain employs TRBV27 and TRBJ1-5, with D possibly TRBD1 on 6 matching bases. In germline, CDR1 is MNHEY, CDR2 SMNVEV (reference sequence). V was clipped by 6 bases and J by 3 bases, with 18 bases between them. This CDR3 spans 16 amino acids.

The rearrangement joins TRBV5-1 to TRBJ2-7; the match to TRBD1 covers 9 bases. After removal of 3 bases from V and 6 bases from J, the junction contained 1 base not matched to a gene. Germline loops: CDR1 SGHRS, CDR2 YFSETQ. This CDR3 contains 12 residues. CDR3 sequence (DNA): TGCGCCAGCAGCTGGACAGGGGCCGAGCAGTACTTC. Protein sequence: CASSWTGAEQYF.

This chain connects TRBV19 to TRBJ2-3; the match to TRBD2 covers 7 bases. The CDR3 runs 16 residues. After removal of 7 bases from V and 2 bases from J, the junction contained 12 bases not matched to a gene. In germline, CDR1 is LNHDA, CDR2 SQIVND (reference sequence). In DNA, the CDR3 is TGTGCCAGTACAGACACCGGGGGGAGGAACACAGATACGCAGTATTTT. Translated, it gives CASTDTGGRNTDTQYF.

The CDR3, as DNA: TGTGCCAGCAGTAGGGGAGGGCCTGGAAACACCATATATTTT. Its protein is CASSRGGPGNTIYF. This sequence joins TRBV27 and TRBJ1-3; the D gene is possibly TRBD1 (5 bases). The germline CDR1 and CDR2 sequences are MNHEY and SMNVEV (reference sequence). The CDR3 contains 14 residues. The V end lost 5 bases, the J end lost 2 bases, and 10 bases lay between the germline ends.

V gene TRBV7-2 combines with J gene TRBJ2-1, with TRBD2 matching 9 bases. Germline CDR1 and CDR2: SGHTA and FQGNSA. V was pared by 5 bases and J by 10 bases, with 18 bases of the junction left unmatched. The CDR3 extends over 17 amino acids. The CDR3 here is CASSRPRKREDLWEQFF. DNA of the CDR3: TGTGCCAGCAGCAGGCCCCGCAAGCGGGAGGATTTGTGGGAGCAGTTCTTC. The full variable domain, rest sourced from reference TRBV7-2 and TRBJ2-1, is GAGVSQSPSNKVTEKGKDVELRCDPISGHTALYWYRQSLGQGLEFLIYFQGNSAPDKSGLPSDRFSAERTGGSVSTLTIQRTQQEDSAVYLCASSRPRKREDLWEQFFGPGTRLTVL.

CDR3 nucleotide sequence: TGTGCCAGCAGCAAAATTATGGGCTACCCGGTATATGGGGAGCAGTACTTC. It encodes CASSKIMGYPVYGEQYF. The chain is built from TRBV21-1 and TRBJ2-7; the D call of TRBD1 is as the table states it, not checked on the DNA. TRBV21-1 is assigned pseudogene status. This CDR3 has 17 residues.

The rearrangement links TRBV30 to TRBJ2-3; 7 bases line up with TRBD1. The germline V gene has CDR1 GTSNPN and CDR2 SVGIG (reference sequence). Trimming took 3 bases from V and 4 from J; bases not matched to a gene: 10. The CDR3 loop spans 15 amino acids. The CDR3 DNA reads TGTGCCTGGAGCCGAGGTCCGACAGGGTCAGATACGCAGTATTTT. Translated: CAWSRGPTGSDTQYF.

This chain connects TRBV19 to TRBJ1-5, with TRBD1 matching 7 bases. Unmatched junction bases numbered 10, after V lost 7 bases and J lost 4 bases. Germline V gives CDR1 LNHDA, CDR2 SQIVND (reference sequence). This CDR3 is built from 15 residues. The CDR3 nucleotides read TGTGCCAGTAATAGCCTCAACAGGGGAAATCAGCCCCAGCATTTT. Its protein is CASNSLNRGNQPQHF.

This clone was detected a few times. The CDR3 reads CASSTGQPGSGANVLTF. The CDR3 DNA reads as TGCGCCAGCAGCACGGGACAGCCTGGGTCTGGGGCCAACGTCCTGACTTTC. The J gene is TRBJ2-6, the V gene TRBV5-1, with TRBD1 matching over 7 bases. This CDR3 has 17 residues. From germline, CDR1 is SGHRS and CDR2 YFSETQ. V lost 4 bases, J lost 1 base, and 8 bases stayed unmatched.

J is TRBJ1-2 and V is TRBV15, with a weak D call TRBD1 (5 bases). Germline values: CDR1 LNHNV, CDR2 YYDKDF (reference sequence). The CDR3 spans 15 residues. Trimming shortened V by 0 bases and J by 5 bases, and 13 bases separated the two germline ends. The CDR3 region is CATSRDPGVQYGYTF. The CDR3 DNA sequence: TGTGCCACCAGCAGAGATCCGGGGGTTCAGTATGGCTACACCTTC.

The CDR3 reads CASSIDEAGVSNEQFF. CDR3 coding DNA: TGTGCCAGTAGTATAGATGAAGCGGGAGTTAGCAATGAGCAGTTCTTC. The V gene is TRBV19, the J gene TRBJ2-1; 8 nucleotides align to TRBD2. The CDR3 spans 16 residues. Germline CDR1 is LNHDA and CDR2 is SQIVND (reference sequence). Trimming at V came to 0 bases and at J to 6 bases, leaving 7 bases not matched to a gene.

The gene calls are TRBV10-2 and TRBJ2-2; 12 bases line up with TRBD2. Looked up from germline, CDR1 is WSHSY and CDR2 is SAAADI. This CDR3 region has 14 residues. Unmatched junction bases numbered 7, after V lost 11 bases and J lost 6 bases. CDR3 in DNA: TGCGCCGCCAAAGCTAGCGGGGGGGCCGGGGAGCTGTTTTTT. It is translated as CAAKASGGAGELFF.

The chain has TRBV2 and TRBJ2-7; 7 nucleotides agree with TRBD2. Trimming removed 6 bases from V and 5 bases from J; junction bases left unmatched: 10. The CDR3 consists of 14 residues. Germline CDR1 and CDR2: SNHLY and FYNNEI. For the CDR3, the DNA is TGTGCCAGCAGACCGGGACTATTACGTGACGAGCAGTACTTC. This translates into CASRPGLLRDEQYF.

The CDR3 nucleotides read TGTGCCAGCAGTCGCGGGAGAGACCTCCTTGGAAACACCATATATTTT. It yields the protein CASSRGRDLLGNTIYF. The gene calls are TRBV3-1 (or the pseudogene TRBV3-2) and TRBJ1-3; D is undetermined. The CDR3 spans 16 residues. The germline V gene encodes CDR1 LGHDT and CDR2 YNNKEL (reference sequence). V lost 6 bases and J 3 bases, leaving 18 bases between the germline ends.

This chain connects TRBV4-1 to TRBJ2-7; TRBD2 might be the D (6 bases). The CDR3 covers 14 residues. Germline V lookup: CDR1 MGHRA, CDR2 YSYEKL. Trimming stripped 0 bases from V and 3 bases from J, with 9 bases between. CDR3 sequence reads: CASSQDVGGYEQYF. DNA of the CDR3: TGCGCCAGCAGCCAAGACGTCGGGGGCTACGAGCAGTACTTC.

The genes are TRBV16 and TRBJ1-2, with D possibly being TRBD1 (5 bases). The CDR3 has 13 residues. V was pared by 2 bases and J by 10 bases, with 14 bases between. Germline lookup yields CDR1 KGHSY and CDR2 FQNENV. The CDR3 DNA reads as TGTGCCAGCAGCCAAGTCAGGGCGTCGATCTACACCTTC. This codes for CASSQVRASIYTF.

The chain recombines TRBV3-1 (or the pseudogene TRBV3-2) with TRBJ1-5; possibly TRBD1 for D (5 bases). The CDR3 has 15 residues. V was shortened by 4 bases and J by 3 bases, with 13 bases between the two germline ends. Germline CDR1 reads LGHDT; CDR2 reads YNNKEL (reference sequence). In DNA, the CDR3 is TGTGCCAGCAGCCGGGGCAGCCTAAACAATCAGCCCCAGCATTTT. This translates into CASSRGSLNNQPQHF.

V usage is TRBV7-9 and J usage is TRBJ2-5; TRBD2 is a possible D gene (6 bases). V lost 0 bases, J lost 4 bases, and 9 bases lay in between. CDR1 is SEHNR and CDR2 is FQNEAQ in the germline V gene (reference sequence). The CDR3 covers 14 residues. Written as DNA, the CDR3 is TGTGCCAGCAGCTTAGCGGGAGGAGTAGAGACCCAGTACTTC. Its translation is CASSLAGGVETQYF.

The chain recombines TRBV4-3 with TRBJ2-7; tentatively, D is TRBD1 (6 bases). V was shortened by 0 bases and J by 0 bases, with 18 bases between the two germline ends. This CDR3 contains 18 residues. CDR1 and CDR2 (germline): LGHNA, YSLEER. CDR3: CASSQDKVLTDSSYEQYF. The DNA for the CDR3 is TGCGCCAGCAGCCAAGATAAGGTACTGACGGACAGCTCCTACGAGCAGTACTTC.